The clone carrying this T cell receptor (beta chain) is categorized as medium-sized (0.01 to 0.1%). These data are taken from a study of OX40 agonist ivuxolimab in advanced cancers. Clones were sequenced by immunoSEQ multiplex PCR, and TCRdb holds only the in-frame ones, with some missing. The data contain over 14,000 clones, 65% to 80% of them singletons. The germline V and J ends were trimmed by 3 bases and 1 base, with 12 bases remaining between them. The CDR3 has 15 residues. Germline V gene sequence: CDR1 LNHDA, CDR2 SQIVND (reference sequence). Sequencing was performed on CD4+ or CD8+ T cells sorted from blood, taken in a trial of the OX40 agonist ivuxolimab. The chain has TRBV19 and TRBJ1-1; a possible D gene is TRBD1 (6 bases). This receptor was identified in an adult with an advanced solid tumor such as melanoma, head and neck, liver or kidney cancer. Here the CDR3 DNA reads TGTGCCAGTAGTATTTGGGGGGCAGGGAACACTGAAGCTTTCTTT. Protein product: CASSIWGAGNTEAFF.